This T cell receptor (beta chain) derives from a study of post-analysis software for immune sequencing data. Findings of the study overall: Five or six TRBV segments, TRBV5-6, TRBV5-1 and TRBV20-1 among them, were found more frequent in patients than controls. Compared with controls, patients showed significantly lower normalized Chao1 diversity. Batch-matched samples strongly co-clustered by F measure.

The CDR3 is made up of 15 amino acids. Germline V gene sequence: CDR1 SEHNR, CDR2 FQNEAQ (reference sequence). V dropped 1 base and J dropped 8 bases, with 15 bases sitting between them. The sample holds a few counts of this clonotype. Its target is not known. Prepared libraries of TCR beta cDNA carried unique molecular identifiers. cDNA molecules numbering roughly 0.5 million came from roughly 0.93 to 9.6 million T cells. TCRdb reprocessed the PCR reads via MiXCR and lists one record per CDR3 protein. Of more than 350,000 distinct CDR3 sequences listed, about 39% were seen once; the top ten hold around 8%.

The clonotype comes from a girl aged 2 to 9 with multiple sclerosis. Input material: blood. This chain joins TRBV7-9 and TRBJ1-5, with TRBD1 as a possible D gene (5 bases). CDR3 nucleotide sequence: TGTGCCAGCAGCTTAGTAGGCAGGGCCCGTGAGCCCCAGCATTTT. It specifies CASSLVGRAREPQHF.